Listed below are T cell receptor beta chains from one sample, sequenced in a study of cytomegalovirus exposure and HLA in healthy donors. Method: immunoSEQ multiplex PCR; TCRdb's copy keeps in-frame clones and lacks some. The sample yields about 160,000 clones, 60% to 80% seen once. Sequencing was carried out using PBMCs. These receptors all come from a young man in good health and CMV-seropositive. CDR3s include the opening cysteine and the closing phenylalanine or tryptophan. A D gene is named only where the DNA matches it firmly. The size entry is marked missing in some rows and otherwise reads once, few, many or a size class.

CDR3aa | CDR3nt | len | j_gene | d_gene | v_gene | abundance
CASSLALRGGHNEQFF | TGTGCCAGCAGCTTAGCGTTGCGGGGGGGCCACAATGAGCAGTTCTTC | 16 | TRBJ2-1 | TRBD2 | TRBV7-8 | .
CATSRDKSEETQYF | TGTGCCACCAGCAGAGATAAATCGGAGGAGACCCAGTACTTC | 14 | TRBJ2-5 | . | TRBV15 | .
CAISESGQGSDEQYF | TGTGCCATCAGTGAGTCGGGACAGGGATCAGACGAGCAGTACTTC | 15 | TRBJ2-7 | TRBD1 | TRBV10-3 | .
CASSYGGGVHLYEQYF | TGTGCCAGCAGTTACGGGGGAGGGGTACACCTTTACGAGCAGTACTTC | 16 | TRBJ2-7 | TRBD2 | TRBV6-5 | .
CASSAGRTDTQYF | TGTGCCAGCAGCGCAGGGCGCACAGATACGCAGTATTTT | 13 | TRBJ2-3 | . | TRBV9 | .
CASSQGLASGAGQFF | TGCGCCAGCAGCCAAGGACTAGCCAGCGGAGCCGGGCAGTTCTTC | 15 | TRBJ2-1 | TRBD2 | TRBV4-1 | .
CASSSGQRQPQHF | TGTGCCAGCAGCTCCGGACAGAGGCAGCCCCAGCATTTT | 13 | TRBJ1-5 | . | TRBV7-9 | .
CASRAGLGETQYF | TGTGCCAGTAGGGCAGGGTTAGGAGAGACCCAGTACTTC | 13 | TRBJ2-5 | . | TRBV19 | .
CASSEGGQPNSPLHF | TGTGCCAGCAGTGAAGGGGGGCAGCCGAATTCACCCCTCCACTTT | 15 | TRBJ1-6 | . | TRBV2 | few
CASSQEDSWDYTF | TGCGCCAGCAGCCAAGAGGACAGCTGGGACTACACCTTC | 13 | TRBJ1-2 | . | TRBV4-1 | few
CASSPLGGADLSDTQYF | TGTGCCAGCAGCCCCCTGGGTGGGGCCGATCTGTCAGATACGCAGTATTTT | 17 | TRBJ2-3 | . | TRBV7-3 | .
CASSLNSDTQYF | TGTGCCAGCAGCTTAAACTCCGATACGCAGTATTTT | 12 | TRBJ2-3 | . | TRBV7-2 | .
CASSVTAGGTDTQYF | TGTGCCAGCAGTGTGACAGCGGGGGGCACAGATACGCAGTATTTT | 15 | TRBJ2-3 | TRBD2 | TRBV6-1 | .
CASSLTGTGNGYTF | TGCGCCAGCAGCTTAACCGGGACAGGGAATGGCTACACCTTC | 14 | TRBJ1-2 | TRBD1 | TRBV5-1 | .